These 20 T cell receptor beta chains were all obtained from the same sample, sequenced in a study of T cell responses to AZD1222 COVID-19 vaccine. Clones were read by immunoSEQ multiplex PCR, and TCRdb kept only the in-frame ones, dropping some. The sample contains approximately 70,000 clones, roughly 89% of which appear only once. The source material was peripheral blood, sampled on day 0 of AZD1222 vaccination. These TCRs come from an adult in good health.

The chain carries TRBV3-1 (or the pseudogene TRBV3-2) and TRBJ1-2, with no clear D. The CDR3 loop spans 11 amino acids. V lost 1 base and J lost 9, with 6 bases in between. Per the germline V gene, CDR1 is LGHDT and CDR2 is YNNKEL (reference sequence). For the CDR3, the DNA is TGTGCCAGCAGCCAAGGACTCAGCTACACCTTC. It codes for CASSQGLSYTF.

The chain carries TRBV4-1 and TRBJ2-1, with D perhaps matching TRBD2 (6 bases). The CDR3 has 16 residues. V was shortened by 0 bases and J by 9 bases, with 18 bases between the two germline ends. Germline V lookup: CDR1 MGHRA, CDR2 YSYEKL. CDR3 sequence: CASSQDGTRPKIEQFF. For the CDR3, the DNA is TGCGCCAGCAGCCAAGATGGGACTCGTCCTAAAATTGAGCAGTTCTTC.

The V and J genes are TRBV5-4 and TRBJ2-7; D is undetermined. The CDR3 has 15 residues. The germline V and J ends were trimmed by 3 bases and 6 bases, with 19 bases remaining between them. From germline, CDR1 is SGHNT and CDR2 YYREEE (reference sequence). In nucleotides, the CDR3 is TGTGCCAGCAGCTACCCCCGTGAAACGGGCGTCGAGCAGTACTTC. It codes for CASSYPRETGVEQYF.

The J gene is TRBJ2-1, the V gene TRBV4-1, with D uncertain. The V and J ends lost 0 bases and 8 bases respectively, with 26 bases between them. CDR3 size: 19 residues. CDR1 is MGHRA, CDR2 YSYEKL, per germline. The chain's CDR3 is CASSQEYRVGEFYRDEQFF. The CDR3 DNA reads TGCGCCAGCAGCCAAGAGTATCGGGTCGGAGAGTTCTATAGAGATGAGCAGTTCTTC.

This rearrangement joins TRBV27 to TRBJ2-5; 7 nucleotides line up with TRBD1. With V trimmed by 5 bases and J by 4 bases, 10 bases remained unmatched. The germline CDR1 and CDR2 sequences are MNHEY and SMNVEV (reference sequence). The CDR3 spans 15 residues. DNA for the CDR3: TGTGCCAGCAGTCTCCGACAGGGTCCCCCAGAGACCCAGTACTTC. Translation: CASSLRQGPPETQYF.

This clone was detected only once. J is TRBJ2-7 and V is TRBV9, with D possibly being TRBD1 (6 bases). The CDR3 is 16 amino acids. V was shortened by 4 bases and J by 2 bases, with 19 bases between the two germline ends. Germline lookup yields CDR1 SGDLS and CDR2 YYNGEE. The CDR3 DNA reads TGTGCCAGCAGCCCTGTGCACGGGACATTAACCTACGAGCAGTACTTC. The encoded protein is CASSPVHGTLTYEQYF.

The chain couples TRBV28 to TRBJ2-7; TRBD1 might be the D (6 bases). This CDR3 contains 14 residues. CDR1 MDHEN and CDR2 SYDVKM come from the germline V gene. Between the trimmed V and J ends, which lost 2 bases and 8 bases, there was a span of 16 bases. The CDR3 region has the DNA TGTGCCAGCAGTTTAGGGGGCAGCTCTAGCAAGCAGTACTTC. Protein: CASSLGGSSSKQYF.

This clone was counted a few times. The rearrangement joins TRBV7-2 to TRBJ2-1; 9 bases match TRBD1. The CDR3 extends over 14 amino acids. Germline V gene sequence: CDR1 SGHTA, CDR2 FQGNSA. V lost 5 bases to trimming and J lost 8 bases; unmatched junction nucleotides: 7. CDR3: CASSPSWTGDEQFF. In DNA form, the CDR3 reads TGTGCCAGCAGCCCGAGTTGGACAGGGGATGAGCAGTTCTTC.

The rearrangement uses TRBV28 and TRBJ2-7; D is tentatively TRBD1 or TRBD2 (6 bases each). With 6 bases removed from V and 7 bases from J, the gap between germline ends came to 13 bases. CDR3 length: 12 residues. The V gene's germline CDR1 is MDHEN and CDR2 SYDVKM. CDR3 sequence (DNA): TGTGCCAGCAGAACTGGGGGGCGTGAGCAGTACTTC. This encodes CASRTGGREQYF.

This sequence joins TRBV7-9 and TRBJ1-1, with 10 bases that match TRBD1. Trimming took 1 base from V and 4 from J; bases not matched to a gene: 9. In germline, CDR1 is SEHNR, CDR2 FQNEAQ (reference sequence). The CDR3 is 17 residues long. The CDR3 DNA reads TGTGCCAGCAGCTTAGGGGGGACAGGGGCGACGGGCACTGAAGCTTTCTTT. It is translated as CASSLGGTGATGTEAFF.

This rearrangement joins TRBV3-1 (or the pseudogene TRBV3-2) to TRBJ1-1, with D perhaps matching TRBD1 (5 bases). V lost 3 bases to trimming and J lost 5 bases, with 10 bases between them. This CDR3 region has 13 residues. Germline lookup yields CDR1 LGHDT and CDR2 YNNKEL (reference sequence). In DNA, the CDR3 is TGTGCCAGCAGCCAGGTGACAGTAACTGAAGCTTTCTTT. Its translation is CASSQVTVTEAFF.

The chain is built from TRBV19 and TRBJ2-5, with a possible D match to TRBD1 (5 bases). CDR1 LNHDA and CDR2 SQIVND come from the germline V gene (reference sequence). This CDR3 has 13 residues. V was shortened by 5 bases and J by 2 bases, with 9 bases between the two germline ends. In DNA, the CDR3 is TGTGCCAGTAGTGACAGTAAGCAAGAGACCCAGTACTTC. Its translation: CASSDSKQETQYF.

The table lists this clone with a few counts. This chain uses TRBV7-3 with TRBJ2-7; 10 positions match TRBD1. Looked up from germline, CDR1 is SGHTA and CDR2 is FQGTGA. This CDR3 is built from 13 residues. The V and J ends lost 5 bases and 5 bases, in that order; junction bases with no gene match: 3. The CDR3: CASSETGGNEQYF. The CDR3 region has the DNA TGTGCCAGCAGCGAGACAGGGGGCAACGAGCAGTACTTC.

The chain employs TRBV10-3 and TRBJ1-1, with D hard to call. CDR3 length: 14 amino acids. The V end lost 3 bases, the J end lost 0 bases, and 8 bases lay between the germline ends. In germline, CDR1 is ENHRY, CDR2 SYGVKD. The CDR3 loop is CAISDRSMNTEAFF. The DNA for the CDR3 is TGTGCCATCAGTGATAGAAGCATGAACACTGAAGCTTTCTTT.

The CDR3 DNA follows: TGTGCCATCAGACCCGGGACAGGAGTTTACGAGCAGTACTTC. Its protein is CAIRPGTGVYEQYF. The chain uses TRBV10-3 and TRBJ2-7; 8 nucleotides match TRBD1. This CDR3 spans 14 amino acids. In germline, CDR1 is ENHRY, CDR2 SYGVKD. Trimming at V came to 6 bases and at J to 4 bases, leaving 8 bases not matched to a gene.

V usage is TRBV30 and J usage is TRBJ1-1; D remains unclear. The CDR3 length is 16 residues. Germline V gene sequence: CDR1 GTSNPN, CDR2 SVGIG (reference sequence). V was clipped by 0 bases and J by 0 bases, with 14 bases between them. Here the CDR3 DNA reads TGTGCCTGGAGTGTCTGGGCGACGGGGATGAACACTGAAGCTTTCTTT. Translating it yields CAWSVWATGMNTEAFF.

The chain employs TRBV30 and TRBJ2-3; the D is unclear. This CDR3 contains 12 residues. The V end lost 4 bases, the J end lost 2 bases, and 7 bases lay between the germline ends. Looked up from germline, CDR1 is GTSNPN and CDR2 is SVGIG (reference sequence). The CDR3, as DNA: TGTGCCTGGACAGGATACACAGATACGCAGTATTTT. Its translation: CAWTGYTDTQYF.

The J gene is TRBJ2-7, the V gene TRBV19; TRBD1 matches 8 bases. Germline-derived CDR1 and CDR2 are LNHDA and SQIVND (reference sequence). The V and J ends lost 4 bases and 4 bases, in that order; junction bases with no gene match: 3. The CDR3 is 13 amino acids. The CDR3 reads CASSRQGAYEQYF. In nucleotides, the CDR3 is TGTGCCAGTAGTAGGCAGGGGGCTTACGAGCAGTACTTC.

CDR3 amino acids: CASSTRQSTDTQYF. As DNA, the CDR3 is TGTGCCAGCAGTACCCGGCAGAGCACAGATACGCAGTATTTT. This rearrangement joins TRBV6-5 to TRBJ2-3, with unresolved D. Germline V CDR1 and CDR2: MNHEY, SVGAGI. The V end lost 5 bases, the J end lost 0 bases, and 9 bases lay between the germline ends. The CDR3 is made up of 14 amino acids.

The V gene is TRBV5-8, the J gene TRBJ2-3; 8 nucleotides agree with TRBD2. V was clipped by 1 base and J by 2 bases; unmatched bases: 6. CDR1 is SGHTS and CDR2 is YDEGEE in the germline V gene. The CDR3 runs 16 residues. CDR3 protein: CASSLSGLELTDTQYF. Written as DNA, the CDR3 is TGTGCCAGCAGCTTGTCGGGACTAGAACTCACAGATACGCAGTATTTT.